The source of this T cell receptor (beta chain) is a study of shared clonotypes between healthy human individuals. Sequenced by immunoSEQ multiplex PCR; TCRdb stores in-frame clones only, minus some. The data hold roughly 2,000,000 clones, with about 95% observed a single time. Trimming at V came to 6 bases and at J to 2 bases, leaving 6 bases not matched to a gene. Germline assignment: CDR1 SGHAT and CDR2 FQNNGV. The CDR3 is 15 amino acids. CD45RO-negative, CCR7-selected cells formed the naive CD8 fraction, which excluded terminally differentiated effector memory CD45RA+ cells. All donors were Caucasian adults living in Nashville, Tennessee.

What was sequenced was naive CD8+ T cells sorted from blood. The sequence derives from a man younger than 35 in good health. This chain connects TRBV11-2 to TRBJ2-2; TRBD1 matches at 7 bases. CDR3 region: CASRMTGSNTGELFF. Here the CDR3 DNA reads TGTGCCAGCAGGATGACAGGGAGCAACACCGGGGAGCTGTTTTTT.